This TCR beta chain is drawn from a study of T cell responses to AZD1222 COVID-19 vaccine. Findings and caveats of the study: Every sample of the repertoires postdated the peak T cell response. The donors showed a predominance of white British ancestry and of females, with possible underestimation of clonal diversity.

Profiled with immunoSEQ multiplex PCR; TCRdb holds only in-frame clones, not every one. This sample has more than 150,000 clones, with about 88% found just once. Note on this clone: Its specificity is not known.

The length of the CDR3 is 15 residues. Sequenced material: peripheral blood, taken 28 days after the second AZD1222 dose. The TCR sequence derives from an adult who received the AZD1222 COVID-19 vaccine. The chain employs TRBV21-1 and TRBJ2-2; the table names TRBD1, a call not compared with the DNA. TRBV21-1 is shown as a pseudogene. The CDR3, as DNA: TGTGCCAGCAGCAAAGAGGGGAATTACCCCGGGGAGCTGTTTTTT. Translated, it gives CASSKEGNYPGELFF.